The 5 T cell receptor beta chains in this list originate from one sample, sequenced in a study of human T cells and chemical hapten exposure. Indicated time point: pre-sensitization, week 0. Sample treatment: therapeutic diphenylcyclopropenone sensitization with weekly scalp DPC. RNA extraction used unfractionated whole blood as the source of total RNA. TCRdb processed the RACE reads anew with MiXCR; each CDR3 protein has one entry. The top ten hold roughly 27% of the sample, which has some 36,000 distinct CDR3 sequences, 9% to 12% seen once. Sequenced material: whole blood, taken in connection with sensitization to the hapten diphenylcyclopropenone (DPC). These TCRs come from a man aged 45 to 65 with alopecia areata. Some clones in this sample may be carry-over from other donors' samples.

This clonotype was observed many times. The rearrangement joins TRBV30 to TRBJ2-2; D is uncertain. CDR1 is GTSNPN, CDR2 SVGIG, per germline (reference sequence). Trimming pared 5 bases from V and 1 base from J, leaving 2 bases between. There are 11 residues in the CDR3. DNA of the CDR3: TGTGCCTGGCAGAACACCGGGGAGCTGTTTTTT. Protein sequence: CAWQNTGELFF.

The CDR3 sequence is CSVAGTSFMFF. CDR3 coding DNA: TGCAGCGTCGCCGGGACTAGTTTTATGTTCTTC. This sequence joins TRBV29-1 and TRBJ2-1; 8 positions agree with TRBD2. V was clipped by 6 bases and J by 15 bases; unmatched bases: 10. CDR3 size: 11 residues. Germline V lookup: CDR1 SQVTM, CDR2 ANQGSEA.

Many counts were recorded for this clonotype. The V gene is TRBV29-1, the J gene TRBJ1-3; D is unclear. This CDR3 has 15 residues. CDR1 is SQVTM, CDR2 ANQGSEA, per germline. V was clipped by 1 base and J by 3 bases, with 13 bases between them. CDR3 region: CSVEAQEALGNTIYF. CDR3 nucleotides: TGCAGCGTTGAAGCCCAAGAGGCACTTGGAAACACCATATATTTT.

The rearrangement links TRBV28 to TRBJ2-5; D remains ambiguous. CDR1 MDHEN and CDR2 SYDVKM come from the germline V gene. Trimming removed 5 bases from V and 1 base from J, with 11 bases in between. The CDR3 totals 14 residues. The DNA for the CDR3 is TGTGCCAGCAGTCTGTCCAGAAGCCAAGAGACCCAGTACTTC. Its protein product is CASSLSRSQETQYF.

Only a few counts were recorded for this clonotype. The chain has TRBV9 and TRBJ2-1; the match to TRBD2 covers 10 bases. The CDR3 runs 17 residues. CDR1 and CDR2 from the germline V gene are SGDLS and YYNGEE. The junction had 11 bases not matched to a gene; V was cut back by 0 bases and J by 8 bases. The DNA of the CDR3 is TGTGCCAGCAGCGTAGGTGCTAGCGGGAGTATTTTCGATGAGCAGTTCTTC. Its translation: CASSVGASGSIFDEQFF.